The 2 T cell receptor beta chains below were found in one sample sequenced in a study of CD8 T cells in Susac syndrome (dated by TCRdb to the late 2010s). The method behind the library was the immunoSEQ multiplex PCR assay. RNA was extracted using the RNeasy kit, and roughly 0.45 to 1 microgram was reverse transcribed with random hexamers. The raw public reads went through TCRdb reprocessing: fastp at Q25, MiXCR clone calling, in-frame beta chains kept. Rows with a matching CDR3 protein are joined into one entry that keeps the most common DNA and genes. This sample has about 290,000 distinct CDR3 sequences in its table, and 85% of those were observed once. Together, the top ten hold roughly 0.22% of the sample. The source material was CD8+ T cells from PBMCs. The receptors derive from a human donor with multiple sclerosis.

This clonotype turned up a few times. The CDR3 bases are TGTGCCAGCAGCAGGGACTCGCCAGGGAACTATGGCTACACCTTC. Its protein is CASSRDSPGNYGYTF. The chain joins TRBV5-4 to TRBJ1-2, with D maybe TRBD1 (5 bases). Trimming took 4 bases from V and 2 from J, leaving 15 bases between them. Germline values: CDR1 SGHNT, CDR2 YYREEE (reference sequence). CDR3 size: 15 residues.

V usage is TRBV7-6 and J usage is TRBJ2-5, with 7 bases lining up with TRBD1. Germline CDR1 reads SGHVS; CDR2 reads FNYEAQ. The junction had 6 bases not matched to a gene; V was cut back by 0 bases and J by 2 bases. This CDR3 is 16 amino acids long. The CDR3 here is CASSLAPGGGQETQYF. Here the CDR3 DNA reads TGTGCCAGCAGCTTAGCCCCAGGGGGTGGACAAGAGACCCAGTACTTC.